Following are 15 T cell receptor beta chains from one sample sequenced in a study of shared clonotypes between healthy human individuals. Assay used: immunoSEQ multiplex PCR; TCRdb lists only in-frame clones, some missing. This sample has around 1.4 million clones; just under 99% occur once, and the top ten carry 0.36%. What was sequenced was naive CD4+ T cells sorted from blood. Subset given: CD45RA+ positively selected. The receptors here all came from a man in his thirties or forties in good health.

The rearrangement uses TRBV7-3 and TRBJ2-3, with a possible D match to TRBD2 (6 bases). V lost 5 bases to trimming and J lost 0 bases, with 9 bases between them. The germline gives CDR1 SGHTA, CDR2 FQGTGA. CDR3 length equals 14 residues. The CDR3 DNA is TGTGCCAGCAGCAAAGGGACTAGCACAGATACGCAGTATTTT. This encodes CASSKGTSTDTQYF. The full variable domain, in which reference TRBV7-3 and TRBJ2-3 provide the parts outside the CDR3, is GAGVSQTPSNKVTEKGKYVELRCDPISGHTALYWYRQSLGQGPEFLIYFQGTGAADDSGLPNDRFFAVRPEGSVSTLKIQRTERGDSAVYLCASSKGTSTDTQYFGPGTRLTVL.

This rearrangement joins TRBV6-4 to TRBJ2-5, with 9 bases that match TRBD1. This CDR3 has 18 residues. The germline gives CDR1 MRHNA, CDR2 SNTAGT. The J segment lost 5 bases and the V segment lost 6 bases, leaving 19 bases of the junction unmatched. CDR3 sequence: CASRLLLFPGQGFETQYF. The CDR3 bases are TGTGCCAGCAGATTGTTGCTCTTCCCGGGACAGGGTTTTGAGACCCAGTACTTC.

V gene TRBV7-2 combines with J gene TRBJ2-5, with TRBD1 as a possible D gene (6 bases). The V gene's germline CDR1 is SGHTA and CDR2 FQGNSA. V shed 6 bases and J shed 4 bases, with 12 bases lying between them. The CDR3 spans 13 residues. The CDR3 spells CASRKVGAETQYF. As DNA, the CDR3 is TGTGCCAGCAGAAAAGTGGGGGCAGAGACCCAGTACTTC.

The rearrangement uses TRBV28 and TRBJ2-3; 7 positions match TRBD2. The CDR3 is 16 amino acids. V was pared by 2 bases and J by 3 bases, with 8 bases of the junction left unmatched. CDR1 and CDR2 from the germline V gene are MDHEN and SYDVKM. Here the CDR3 DNA reads TGTGCCAGCAGTTTAATGGCGGGAGTAACTACAGATACGCAGTATTTT. Protein sequence: CASSLMAGVTTDTQYF.

This clone was counted once. The chain couples TRBV5-1 to TRBJ2-5; TRBD1 is a possible D gene (6 bases). Germline V gene data show CDR1 as SGHRS and CDR2 as YFSETQ. V lost 0 bases, J lost 5 bases, and 14 bases lay in between. The CDR3 runs to 15 residues. CDR3 DNA sequence: TGCGCCAGCAGCTTGGGGAACAGGGCCGTTGAGACCCAGTACTTC. Protein sequence: CASSLGNRAVETQYF. Using reference TRBV5-1 and TRBJ2-5 for the parts outside the CDR3, the full variable domain is KAGVTQTPRYLIKTRGQQVTLSCSPISGHRSVSWYQQTPGQGLQFLFEYFSETQRNKGNFPGRFSGRQFSNSRSEMNVSTLELGDSALYLCASSLGNRAVETQYFGPGTRLLVL.

V gene TRBV9 combines with J gene TRBJ2-2, with TRBD1 matching over 7 bases. The CDR3 is made up of 15 amino acids. Trimming at V came to 3 bases and at J to 4 bases, leaving 6 bases not matched to a gene. CDR1 is SGDLS, CDR2 YYNGEE, per germline. CDR3 in amino acids: CASSAGTVLTGELFF. CDR3 nucleotides: TGTGCCAGCAGCGCCGGGACAGTACTCACCGGGGAGCTGTTTTTT.

The V call is TRBV18, the J call TRBJ2-1; D remains unclear. This CDR3 spans 13 amino acids. CDR1 and CDR2 from the germline V gene are KGHSH and LQKENI. V was cut by 3 bases and J by 9 bases, with 12 bases left in between. The CDR3: CASSPLPAVEQFF. CDR3 bases: TGTGCCAGCTCACCCCTACCTGCGGTTGAGCAGTTCTTC.

The chain links TRBV5-1 to TRBJ2-5; TRBD2 matches 8 bases. Germline values: CDR1 SGHRS, CDR2 YFSETQ. With V trimmed by 4 bases and J by 5 bases, 7 bases remained unmatched. The CDR3 length is 14 residues. CDR3 sequence (DNA): TGCGCCAGCAGCGGGAGCGGGAGCGGGGAGACCCAGTACTTC. Encoded protein: CASSGSGSGETQYF.

This chain joins TRBV7-3 and TRBJ1-1; maybe TRBD1 (5 bases). Deletions cut 4 bases from V and 2 bases from J, with 11 bases between. CDR3 length equals 14 residues. CDR1 SGHTA and CDR2 FQGTGA come from the germline V gene. The DNA of the CDR3 is TGTGCCAGCAGCTCATCCGGGGCCAACACTGAAGCTTTCTTT. It translates to CASSSSGANTEAFF.

This chain connects TRBV2 to TRBJ2-7; the match to TRBD2 covers 10 bases. The length of the CDR3 is 15 residues. J was trimmed by 3 bases and V by 4 bases; bases with no gene match: 6. Germline CDR1 reads SNHLY; CDR2 reads FYNNEI. The CDR3 reads CASSAASGRGYEQYF. CDR3 coding DNA: TGTGCCAGCAGTGCAGCTAGCGGGAGAGGCTACGAGCAGTACTTC.

This chain uses TRBV30 with TRBJ1-1; D unclear. The ends were cut back, 0 bases at V and 2 bases at J, with 19 bases in the middle. Germline loops: CDR1 GTSNPN, CDR2 SVGIG (reference sequence). This CDR3 has 17 residues. CDR3 bases: TGTGCCTGGAGTGTCTTCCTAGGTCCTTTAGATAACACTGAAGCTTTCTTT. Translating it yields CAWSVFLGPLDNTEAFF.

This clone was seen a single time. The chain has TRBV27 and TRBJ2-7; 7 bases align to TRBD2. Germline lookup yields CDR1 MNHEY and CDR2 SMNVEV (reference sequence). V lost 5 bases and J lost 1; bases outside the gene matches: 5. The length of the CDR3 is 14 residues. This chain's CDR3 is CASSPLAASYEQYF. CDR3 coding DNA: TGTGCCAGCAGTCCTCTAGCGGCATCCTACGAGCAGTACTTC.

This rearrangement joins TRBV10-2 to TRBJ2-7; 9 positions match TRBD2. CDR3 size: 17 residues. CDR1 is WSHSY, CDR2 SAAADI, per germline. Trimming took 3 bases from V and 1 from J; bases not matched to a gene: 10. The DNA for the CDR3 is TGCGCCAGCAGTGATGGGCCAGCGGGAGGCTGGTCCTACGAGCAGTACTTC. Protein: CASSDGPAGGWSYEQYF.

This clone was detected only once. The chain employs TRBV5-1 and TRBJ2-3, with 9 nucleotides matching TRBD2. With V trimmed by 7 bases and J by 0 bases, 6 bases remained unmatched. CDR3 length: 15 residues. Germline loops: CDR1 SGHRS, CDR2 YFSETQ. As DNA, the CDR3 is TGCGCCAGCTCAACGGCGGGAGGGAGCACAGATACGCAGTATTTT. It is translated as CASSTAGGSTDTQYF.

This chain uses TRBV5-1 with TRBJ2-7, with 12 bases lining up with TRBD2. V was clipped by 0 bases and J by 7 bases; unmatched bases: 11. The CDR3 totals 17 residues. Germline CDR1 and CDR2: SGHRS and YFSETQ. CDR3 amino acids: CASSLAPGTSGLGEQYF. The CDR3 DNA sequence: TGCGCCAGCAGCTTGGCCCCCGGGACTAGCGGGTTAGGGGAGCAGTACTTC.